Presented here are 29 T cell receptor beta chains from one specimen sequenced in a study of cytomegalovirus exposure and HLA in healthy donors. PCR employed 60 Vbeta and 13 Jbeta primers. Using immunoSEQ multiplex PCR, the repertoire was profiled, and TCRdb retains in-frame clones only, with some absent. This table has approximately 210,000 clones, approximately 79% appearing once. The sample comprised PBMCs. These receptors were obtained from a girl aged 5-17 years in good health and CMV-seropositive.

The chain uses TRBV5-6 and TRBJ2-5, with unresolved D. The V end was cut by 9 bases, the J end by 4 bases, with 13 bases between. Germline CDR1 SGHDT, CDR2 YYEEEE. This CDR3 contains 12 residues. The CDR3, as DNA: TGTGCCACCTCGGCGGTTACAGAGACCCAGTACTTC. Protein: CATSAVTETQYF.

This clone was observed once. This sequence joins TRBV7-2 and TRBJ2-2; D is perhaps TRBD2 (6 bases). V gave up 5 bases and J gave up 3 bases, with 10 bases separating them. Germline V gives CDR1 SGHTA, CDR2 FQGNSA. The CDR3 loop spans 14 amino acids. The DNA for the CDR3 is TGTGCCAGCAGCCCGGGACTCCACACCGGGGAGCTGTTTTTT. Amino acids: CASSPGLHTGELFF.

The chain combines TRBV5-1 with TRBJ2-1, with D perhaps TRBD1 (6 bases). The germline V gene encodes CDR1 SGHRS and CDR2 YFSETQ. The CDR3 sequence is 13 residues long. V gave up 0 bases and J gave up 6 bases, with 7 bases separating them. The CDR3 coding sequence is TGCGCCAGCAGCTTGGGGGACATCAATGAGCAGTTCTTC. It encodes CASSLGDINEQFF.

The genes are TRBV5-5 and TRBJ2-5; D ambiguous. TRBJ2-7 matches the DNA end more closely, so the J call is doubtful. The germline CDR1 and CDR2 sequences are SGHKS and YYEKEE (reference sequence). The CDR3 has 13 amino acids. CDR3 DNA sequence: TGTGCCAGCAGCTTGGAGCGCGGTTACGAGCAGTACTTC. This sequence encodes CASSLERGYEQYF.

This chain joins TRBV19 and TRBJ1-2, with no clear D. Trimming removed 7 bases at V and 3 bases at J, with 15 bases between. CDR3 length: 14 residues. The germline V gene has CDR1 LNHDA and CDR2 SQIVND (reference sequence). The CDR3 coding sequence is TGTGCCAGTAACTCACCTGGAGGCGACTATGGCTACACCTTC. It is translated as CASNSPGGDYGYTF.

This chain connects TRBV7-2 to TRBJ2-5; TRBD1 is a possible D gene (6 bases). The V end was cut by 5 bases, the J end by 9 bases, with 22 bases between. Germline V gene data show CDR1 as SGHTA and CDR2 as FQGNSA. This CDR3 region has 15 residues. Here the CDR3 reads CASSPRGQPPGPQYF. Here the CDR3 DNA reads TGTGCCAGCAGCCCCCGGGGACAACCTCCCGGGCCCCAGTACTTC.

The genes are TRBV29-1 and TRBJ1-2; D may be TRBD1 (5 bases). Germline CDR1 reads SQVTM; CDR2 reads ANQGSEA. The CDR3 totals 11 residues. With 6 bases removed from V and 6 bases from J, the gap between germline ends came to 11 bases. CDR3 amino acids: CSVFSGHGYTF. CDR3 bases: TGCAGCGTATTTTCAGGGCATGGCTACACCTTC.

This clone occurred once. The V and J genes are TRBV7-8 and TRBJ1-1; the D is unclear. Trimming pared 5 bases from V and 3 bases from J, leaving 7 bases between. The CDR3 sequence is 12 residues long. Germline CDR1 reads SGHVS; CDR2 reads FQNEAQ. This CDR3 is CASSPTDTEAFF. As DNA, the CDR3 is TGTGCCAGCAGCCCCACGGACACTGAAGCTTTCTTT.

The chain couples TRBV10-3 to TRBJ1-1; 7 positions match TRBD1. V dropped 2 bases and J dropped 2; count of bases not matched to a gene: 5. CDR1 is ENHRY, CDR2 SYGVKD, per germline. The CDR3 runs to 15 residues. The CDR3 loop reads CAISEGDSLNTEAFF. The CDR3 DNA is TGTGCCATCAGTGAGGGGGACAGTCTAAACACTGAAGCTTTCTTT.

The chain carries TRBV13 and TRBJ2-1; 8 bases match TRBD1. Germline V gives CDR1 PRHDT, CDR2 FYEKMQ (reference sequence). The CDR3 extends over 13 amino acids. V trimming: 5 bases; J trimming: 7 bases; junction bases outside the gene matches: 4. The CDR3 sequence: CASSRTGWNEQFF. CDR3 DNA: TGTGCCAGCAGCCGGACAGGGTGGAATGAGCAGTTCTTC.

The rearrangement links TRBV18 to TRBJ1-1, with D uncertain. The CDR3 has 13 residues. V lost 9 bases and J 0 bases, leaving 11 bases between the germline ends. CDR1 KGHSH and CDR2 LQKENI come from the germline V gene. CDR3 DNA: TGTGCCAGTCGTCTAATTTTGAACACTGAAGCTTTCTTT. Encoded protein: CASRLILNTEAFF.

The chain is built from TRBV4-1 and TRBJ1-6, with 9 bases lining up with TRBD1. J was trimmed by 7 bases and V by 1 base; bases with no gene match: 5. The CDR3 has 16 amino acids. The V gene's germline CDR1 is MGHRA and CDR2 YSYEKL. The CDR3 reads CASSQAHRGRNSPLHF. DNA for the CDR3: TGCGCCAGCAGCCAAGCTCACAGGGGGCGAAATTCACCCCTCCACTTT.

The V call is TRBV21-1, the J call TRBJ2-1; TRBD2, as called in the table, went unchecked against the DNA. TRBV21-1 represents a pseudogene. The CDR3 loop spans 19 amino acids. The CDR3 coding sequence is TGTGCCAGCACAGGGGGACTAGCGGTGGAAAATTGTCCCTACAATGAGCAGTTCTTC. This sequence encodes CASTGGLAVENCPYNEQFF.

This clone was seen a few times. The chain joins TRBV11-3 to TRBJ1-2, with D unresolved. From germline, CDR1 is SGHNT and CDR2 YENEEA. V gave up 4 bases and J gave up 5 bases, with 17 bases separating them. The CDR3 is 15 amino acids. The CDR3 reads CASSSTTRVRYGYTF. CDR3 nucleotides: TGTGCCAGCAGCTCCACTACGCGGGTGAGGTATGGCTACACCTTC.

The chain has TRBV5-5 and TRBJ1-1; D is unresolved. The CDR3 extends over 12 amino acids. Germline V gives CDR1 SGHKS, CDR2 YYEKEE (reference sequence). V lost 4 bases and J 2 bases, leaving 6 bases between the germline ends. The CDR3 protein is CASSLLNTEAFF. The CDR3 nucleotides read TGTGCCAGCAGCCTATTAAACACTGAAGCTTTCTTT.

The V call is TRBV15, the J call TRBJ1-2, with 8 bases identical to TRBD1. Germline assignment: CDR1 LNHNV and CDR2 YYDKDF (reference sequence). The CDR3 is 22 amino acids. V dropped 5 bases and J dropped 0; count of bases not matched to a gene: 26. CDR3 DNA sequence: TGTGCCACCAGCGGATCGGACCAGACAGGGGTTAAGGGTCTACCGTCTAACTATGGCTACACCTTC. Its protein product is CATSGSDQTGVKGLPSNYGYTF.

The CDR3 protein is CASSKTGGLSNEQFF. The CDR3 coding sequence is TGTGCCAGTAGTAAAACAGGGGGCCTGTCTAATGAGCAGTTCTTC. The chain joins TRBV19 to TRBJ2-1; TRBD1 matches 9 bases. The trim removed 4 bases at V and 7 bases at J, leaving 8 bases unmatched. This CDR3 has 15 amino acids. Germline CDR1 and CDR2: LNHDA and SQIVND (reference sequence). The full variable domain, rest sourced from reference TRBV19 and TRBJ2-1, is DGGITQSPKYLFRKEGQNVTLSCEQNLNHDAMYWYRQDPGQGLRLIYYSQIVNDFQKGDIAEGYSVSREKKESFPLTVTSAQKNPTAFYLCASSKTGGLSNEQFFGPGTRLTVL.

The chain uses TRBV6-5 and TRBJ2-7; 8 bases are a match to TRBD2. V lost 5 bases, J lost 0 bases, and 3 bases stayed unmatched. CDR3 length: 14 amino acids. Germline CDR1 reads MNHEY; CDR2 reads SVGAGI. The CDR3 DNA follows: TGTGCCAGCAGTCGGACTAGCAGCTCCTACGAGCAGTACTTC. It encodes CASSRTSSSYEQYF.

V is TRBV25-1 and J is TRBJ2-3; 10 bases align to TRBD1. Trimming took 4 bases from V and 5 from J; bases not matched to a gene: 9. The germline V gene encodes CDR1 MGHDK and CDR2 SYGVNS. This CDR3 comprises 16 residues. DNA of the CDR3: TGTGCCAGCAGTGGCCCGGGACAGGGGAAAATAGATACGCAGTATTTT. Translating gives CASSGPGQGKIDTQYF.

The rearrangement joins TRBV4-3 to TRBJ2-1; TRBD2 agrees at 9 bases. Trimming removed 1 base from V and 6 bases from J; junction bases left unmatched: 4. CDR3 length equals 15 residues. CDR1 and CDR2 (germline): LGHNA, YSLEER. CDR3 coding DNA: TGCGCCAGCAGCCAAGTTGCGGGGGGGCGCAATGAGCAGTTCTTC. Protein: CASSQVAGGRNEQFF.

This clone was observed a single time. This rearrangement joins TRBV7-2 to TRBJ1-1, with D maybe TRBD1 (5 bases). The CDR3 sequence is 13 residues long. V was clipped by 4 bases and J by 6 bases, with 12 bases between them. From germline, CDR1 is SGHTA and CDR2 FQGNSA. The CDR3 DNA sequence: TGTGCCAGCAGCTCTAGGGAGGGGTCTGAAGCTTTCTTT. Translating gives CASSSREGSEAFF.

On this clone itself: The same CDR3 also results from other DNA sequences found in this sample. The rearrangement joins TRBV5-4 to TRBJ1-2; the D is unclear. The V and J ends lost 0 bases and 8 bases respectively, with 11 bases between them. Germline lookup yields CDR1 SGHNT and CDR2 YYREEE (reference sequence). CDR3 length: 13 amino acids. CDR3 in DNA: TGTGCCAGCAGCTTGGGTGGCGGGTACGGCTACACCTTC. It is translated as CASSLGGGYGYTF.

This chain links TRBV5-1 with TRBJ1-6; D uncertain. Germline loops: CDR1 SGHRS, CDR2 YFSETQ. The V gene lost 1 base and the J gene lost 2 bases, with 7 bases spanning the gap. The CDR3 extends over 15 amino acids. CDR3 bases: TGCGCCAGCAGCTTGTTAGAACCCTATAATTCACCCCTCCACTTT. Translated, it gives CASSLLEPYNSPLHF.

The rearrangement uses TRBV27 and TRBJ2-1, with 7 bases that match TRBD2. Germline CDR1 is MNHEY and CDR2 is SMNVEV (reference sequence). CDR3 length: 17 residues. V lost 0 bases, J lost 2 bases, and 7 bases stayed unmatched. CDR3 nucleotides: TGTGCCAGCAGTTTATCGCTGAAGGGAGGGGCCTACAATGAGCAGTTCTTC. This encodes CASSLSLKGGAYNEQFF.

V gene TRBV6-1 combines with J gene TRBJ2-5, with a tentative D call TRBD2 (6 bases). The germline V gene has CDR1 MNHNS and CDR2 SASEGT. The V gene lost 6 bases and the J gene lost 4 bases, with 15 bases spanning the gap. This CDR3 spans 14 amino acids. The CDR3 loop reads CASRWSPGGETQYF. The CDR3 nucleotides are TGTGCCAGCAGGTGGTCGCCCGGGGGAGAGACCCAGTACTTC.

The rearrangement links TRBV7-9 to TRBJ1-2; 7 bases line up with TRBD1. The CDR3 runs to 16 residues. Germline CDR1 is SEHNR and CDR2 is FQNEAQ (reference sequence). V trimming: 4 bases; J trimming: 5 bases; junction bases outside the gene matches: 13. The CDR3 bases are TGTGCCAGCAGCTCTGGACAGGAGCCCCTGCCATATGGCTACACCTTC. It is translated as CASSSGQEPLPYGYTF. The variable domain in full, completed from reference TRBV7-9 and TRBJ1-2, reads DTGVSQNPRHKITKRGQNVTFRCDPISEHNRLYWYRQTLGQGPEFLTYFQNEAQLEKSRLLSDRFSAERPKGSFSTLEIQRTEQGDSAMYLCASSSGQEPLPYGYTFGSGTRLTVV.

CDR3 sequence reads: CASSTTGTPQETQYF. For the CDR3, the DNA is TGTGCCAGCAGCACCACCGGGACACCCCAAGAGACCCAGTACTTC. V gene TRBV9 combines with J gene TRBJ2-5, with a tentative D call TRBD1 (6 bases). The CDR3 extends over 15 amino acids. Germline lookup yields CDR1 SGDLS and CDR2 YYNGEE. Trimming pared 4 bases from V and 1 base from J, leaving 14 bases between.

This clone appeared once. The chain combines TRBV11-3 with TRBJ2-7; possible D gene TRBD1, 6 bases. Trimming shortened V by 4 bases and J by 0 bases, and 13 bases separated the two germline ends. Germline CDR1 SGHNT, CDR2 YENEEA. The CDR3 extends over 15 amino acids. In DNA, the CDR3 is TGTGCCAGCAGCTCCAACCGGGACATCTCCTACGAGCAGTACTTC. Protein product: CASSSNRDISYEQYF.

CDR3 in amino acids: CASSIRRTKTSSGANVLTF. The CDR3 region has the DNA TGTGCCAGTAGTATTCGGAGAACCAAAACTTCTTCTGGGGCCAACGTCCTGACTTTC. This chain joins TRBV19 and TRBJ2-6, with D unclear. Germline V gives CDR1 LNHDA, CDR2 SQIVND (reference sequence). The CDR3 contains 19 residues. Between the trimmed V and J ends, which lost 3 bases and 1 base, there was a span of 19 bases.